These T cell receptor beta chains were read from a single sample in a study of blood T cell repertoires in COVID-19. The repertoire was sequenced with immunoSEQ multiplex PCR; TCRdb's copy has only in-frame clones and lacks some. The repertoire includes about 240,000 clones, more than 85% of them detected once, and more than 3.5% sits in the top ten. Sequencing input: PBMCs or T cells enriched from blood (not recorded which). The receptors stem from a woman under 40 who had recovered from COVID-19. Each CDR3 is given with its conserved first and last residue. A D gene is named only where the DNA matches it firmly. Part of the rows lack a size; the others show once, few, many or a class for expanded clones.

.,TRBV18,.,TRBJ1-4,CASSPPVTGERELFF,TGTGCCAGCTCACCACCGGTAACGGGAGAGAGGGAACTGTTTTTT
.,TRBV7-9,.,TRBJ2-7,CASSLAVTLNSYEQYF,TGTGCCAGCAGCTTAGCGGTGACACTTAATTCCTACGAGCAGTACTTC
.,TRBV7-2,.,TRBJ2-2,CASRLQVANTGELFF,TGTGCCAGCAGGTTACAGGTTGCGAACACCGGGGAGCTGTTTTTT
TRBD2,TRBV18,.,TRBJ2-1,CASSPQRETYNEQFF,TGTGCCAGCTCACCTCAGCGGGAAACCTACAATGAGCAGTTCTTC
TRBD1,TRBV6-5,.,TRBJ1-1,CATVLKGAWGTEAFF,TGTGCCACCGTTTTAAAGGGGGCCTGGGGCACTGAAGCTTTCTTT
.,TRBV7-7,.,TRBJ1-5,CASSPGTRGFRRSQPQHF,TGTGCTAGCAGCCCCGGGACAAGGGGGTTCCGGAGAAGTCAGCCCCAGCATTTT
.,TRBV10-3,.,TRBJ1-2,CAISVSSLIDGYTF,TGTGCCATCAGTGTTTCGTCACTGATCGATGGCTACACCTTC
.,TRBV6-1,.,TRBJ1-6,CASSEAYYTNNSPLHF,TGTGCCAGCAGTGAAGCGTATTATACTAATAATTCACCCCTCCACTTT
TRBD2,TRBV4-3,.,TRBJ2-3,CASSPSGGNTQYF,TGCGCCAGCAGCCCGTCGGGGGGAAATACGCAGTATTTT
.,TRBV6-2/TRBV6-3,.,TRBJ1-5,CASSFSRETQPQHF,TGTGCCAGCAGTTTCTCGAGGGAGACTCAGCCCCAGCATTTT
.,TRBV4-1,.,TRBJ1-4,CASSQEGGEGRPNEKLFF,TGCGCCAGCAGCCAAGAAGGGGGGGAGGGCAGACCTAATGAAAAACTGTTTTTT
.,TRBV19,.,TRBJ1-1,CASRSREAFF,TGTGCCAGTAGGTCACGGGAAGCTTTCTTT
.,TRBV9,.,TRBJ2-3,CASSDNYLAYRGTDTQYF,TGTGCCAGCAGCGACAATTATCTCGCGTACAGGGGCACAGATACGCAGTATTTT
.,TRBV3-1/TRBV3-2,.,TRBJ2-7,CASSQGGAYEQYF,TGTGCCAGCAGCCAAGGAGGAGCTTACGAGCAGTACTTC
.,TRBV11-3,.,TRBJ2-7,CASSLDPSEQYF,TGTGCCAGCAGCTTAGATCCCAGCGAGCAGTACTTC
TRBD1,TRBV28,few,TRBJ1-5,CASSLRRGQGDQPQHF,TGTGCCAGCAGTCTGCGGAGAGGACAGGGTGATCAGCCCCAGCATTTT
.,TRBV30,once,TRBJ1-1,CAWNPGVGGTEAFF,TGTGCCTGGAATCCCGGCGTGGGGGGCACTGAAGCTTTCTTT
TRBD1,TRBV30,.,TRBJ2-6,CAWSLGGSSGANVLTF,TGTGCCTGGAGTCTAGGGGGCTCCTCTGGGGCCAACGTCCTGACTTTC
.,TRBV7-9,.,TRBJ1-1,CASSSSEAFF,TGTGCCAGCAGCTCCTCTGAAGCTTTCTTT
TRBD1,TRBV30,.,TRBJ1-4,CAWSVGQGREKLFF,TGTGCCTGGAGTGTAGGACAGGGGCGGGAAAAACTGTTTTTT
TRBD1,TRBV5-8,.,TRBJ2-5,CASSSRQGWETQYF,TGTGCCAGCAGCTCTCGACAGGGGTGGGAGACCCAGTACTTC
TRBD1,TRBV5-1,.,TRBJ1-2,CASNPGQGWYGYTF,TGCGCCAGCAATCCGGGACAGGGATGGTATGGCTACACCTTC
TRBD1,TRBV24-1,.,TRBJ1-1,CATSDYRGRYTEAFF,TGTGCCACCAGTGATTACAGGGGTAGGTACACTGAAGCTTTCTTT
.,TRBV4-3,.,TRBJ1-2,CASSQDGESGYTF,TGCGCCAGCAGCCAAGATGGAGAGAGTGGCTACACCTTC
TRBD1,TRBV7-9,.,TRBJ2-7,CASSLEGDRAAQYF,TGTGCCAGCAGCTTAGAAGGGGACAGGGCGGCGCAGTACTTC
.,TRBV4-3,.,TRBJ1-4,CASSYSLTNEKLFF,TGCGCCAGCAGCTACAGCTTAACTAATGAAAAACTGTTTTTT
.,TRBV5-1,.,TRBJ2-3,CASSLGGGRTDTQYF,TGCGCCAGCAGCTTGGGAGGGGGACGCACAGATACGCAGTATTTT
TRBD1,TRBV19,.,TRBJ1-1,CADSPDRGLPETVNTEAFF,TGTGCCGACAGCCCGGACAGGGGGCTCCCGGAGACGGTGAACACTGAAGCTTTCTTT
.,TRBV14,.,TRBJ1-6,CASSQERRDTFSYNSPLHF,TGTGCCAGCAGCCAAGAGCGCCGGGACACCTTCTCCTATAATTCACCCCTCCACTTT
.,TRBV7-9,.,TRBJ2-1,CASIPSRLGLVYNEQFF,TGTGCCAGCATTCCAAGCCGCCTGGGACTCGTTTACAATGAGCAGTTCTTC
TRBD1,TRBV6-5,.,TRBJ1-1,CASKLTGDNTEAFF,TGTGCCAGCAAATTGACAGGGGATAATACTGAAGCTTTCTTT
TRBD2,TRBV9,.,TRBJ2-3,CASSVAGLADTDTQYF,TGTGCCAGCAGCGTAGCGGGACTAGCGGACACAGATACGCAGTATTTT
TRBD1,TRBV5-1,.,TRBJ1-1,CASSLGDRGTEAFF,TGCGCCAGCAGCTTGGGGGACAGGGGAACTGAAGCTTTCTTT
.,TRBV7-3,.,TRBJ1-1,CASSLTGRDTEAFF,TGTGCCAGCAGCTTAACTGGGAGGGACACTGAAGCTTTCTTT
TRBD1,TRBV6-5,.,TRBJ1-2,CASSYLEGAGEDGYTF,TGTGCCAGCAGCTACCTCGAGGGGGCAGGGGAGGATGGCTACACCTTC
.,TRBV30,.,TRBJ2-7,CAFQGPEQYF,TGTGCCTTTCAGGGCCCCGAGCAGTACTTC
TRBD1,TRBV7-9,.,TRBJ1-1,CASSTPQGADAFF,TGTGCCAGCAGCACACCACAGGGGGCGGATGCTTTCTTT
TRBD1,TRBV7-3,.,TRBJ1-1,CASSLLPGQVREAFF,TGTGCCAGCAGCCTTCTCCCAGGACAGGTCAGAGAAGCTTTCTTT
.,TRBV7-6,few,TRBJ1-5,CASSSGFSSSNQPQHF,TGTGCCAGCAGCTCAGGATTTTCCTCTAGCAATCAGCCCCAGCATTTT
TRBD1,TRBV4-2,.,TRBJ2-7,CASSQDLKRTGIYEQYF,TGTGCCAGCAGCCAAGACCTCAAACGGACAGGTATCTACGAGCAGTACTTC
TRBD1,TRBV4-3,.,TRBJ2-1,CASSQEEGQGWNEQFF,TGCGCCAGCAGCCAAGAAGAGGGACAGGGTTGGAATGAGCAGTTCTTC
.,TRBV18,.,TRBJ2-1,CASSPPGVSNEQFF,TGTGCCAGCTCACCACCGGGAGTGAGCAATGAGCAGTTCTTC
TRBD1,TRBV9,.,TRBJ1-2,CASSGTGLGGYTF,TGTGCCAGCAGCGGGACAGGGCTTGGCGGCTACACCTTC
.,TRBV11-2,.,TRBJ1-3,CASLTAGSGNTIYF,TGTGCCAGCTTAACGGCGGGCTCTGGAAACACCATATATTTT
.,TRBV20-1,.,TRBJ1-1,CSASIGHTNTEAFF,TGCAGTGCTAGTATTGGACATACGAACACTGAAGCTTTCTTT
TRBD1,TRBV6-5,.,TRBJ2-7,CATADRVYEQYF,TGTGCCACCGCGGACAGGGTCTACGAGCAGTACTTC
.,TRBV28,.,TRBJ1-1,CASSRRVPGTEAFF,TGTGCCAGCAGTCGCCGGGTCCCGGGGACTGAAGCTTTCTTT
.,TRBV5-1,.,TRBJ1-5,CASSDEGNQPQHF,TGCGCCAGCAGCGATGAGGGCAATCAGCCCCAGCATTTT
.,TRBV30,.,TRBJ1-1,CAWSEQSNTEAFF,TGTGCCTGGAGTGAACAGTCGAACACTGAAGCTTTCTTT
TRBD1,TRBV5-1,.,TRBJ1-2,CASSLAKGPGGKGGYTF,TGCGCCAGCAGCTTGGCCAAGGGGCCAGGGGGTAAGGGTGGCTACACCTTC
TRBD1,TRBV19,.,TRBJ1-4,CASSPLQGGNEKLFF,TGTGCCAGTAGTCCTTTACAGGGGGGGAATGAAAAACTGTTTTTT
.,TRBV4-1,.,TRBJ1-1,CASSPGPGLSNTEAFF,TGCGCCAGCAGCCCCGGACCGGGACTCTCGAACACTGAAGCTTTCTTT
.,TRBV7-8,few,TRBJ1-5,CASSLARGYSNQPQHF,TGTGCCAGCAGCTTAGCGCGGGGCTATAGCAATCAGCCCCAGCATTTT
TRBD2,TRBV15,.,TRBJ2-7,CATSRDQHVAGSGTYEQYF,TGTGCCACCAGCAGAGATCAGCACGTCGCCGGTAGCGGGACCTACGAGCAGTACTTC
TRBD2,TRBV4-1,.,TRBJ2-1,CASSQDGTSGSGSSNEQFF,TGCGCCAGCAGCCAAGATGGGACTAGCGGGAGTGGGTCAAGCAATGAGCAGTTCTTC
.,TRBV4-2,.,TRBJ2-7,CASSHNGAYEQYF,TGTGCCAGCAGCCATAACGGTGCCTACGAGCAGTACTTC
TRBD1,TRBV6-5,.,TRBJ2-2,CASSRLGGQAGELFF,TGTGCCAGCAGCCGACTGGGGGGACAGGCAGGGGAGCTGTTTTTT
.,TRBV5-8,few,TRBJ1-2,CASSRLWDYGYTF,TGTGCCAGCAGTCGACTGTGGGACTATGGCTACACCTTC
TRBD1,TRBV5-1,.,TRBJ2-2,CASRQGTAANTGELFF,TGCGCCAGCAGGCAGGGGACAGCCGCGAACACCGGGGAGCTGTTTTTT
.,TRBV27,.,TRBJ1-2,CASSSGRGYTF,TGTGCCAGCAGTTCAGGTAGAGGCTACACCTTC